This TCR beta chain was retrieved from a study of CD8 T cells in Susac syndrome. The V gene's germline CDR1 is SNHLY and CDR2 FYNNEI. Trimming took 6 bases from V and 4 from J; bases not matched to a gene: 4. The CDR3 is 13 amino acids. Reverse transcription of 0.5 to 1 ug RNA was performed with random hexamers. TCRdb used MiXCR to reprocess the immunoSEQ multiplex PCR reads, holding one entry per CDR3 protein. This table has approximately 110,000 distinct CDR3 sequences, about 95% appearing once. The sample consisted of CD4+ T cells from PBMCs. This sequence was found in a human donor in good health. J is TRBJ2-3 and V is TRBV2, with 7 bases aligning to TRBD2. The CDR3 DNA reads TGTGCCAGCAGGAGTAGCGGGCCAGATACGCAGTATTTT. Protein: CASRSSGPDTQYF. Looking up the rest from reference TRBV2 and TRBJ2-3 gives the full variable domain: EPEVTQTPSHQVTQMGQEVILRCVPISNHLYFYWYRQILGQKVEFLVSFYNNEISEKSEIFDDQFSVERPDGSNFTLKIRSTKLEDSAMYFCASRSSGPDTQYFGPGTRLTVL.